This T cell receptor (beta chain) was retrieved from a study of T cell repertoires in aging, cancer and after chemotherapy. Turning to the study itself: Roughly 8.8 million TCR reads made up the full dataset.

TRB rearrangements spanning V, D and J were amplified using mixed TRB-A/B primers. Using its own MiXCR run on the multiplex PCR reads, TCRdb lists one record per CDR3 protein. This sample has about 18,000 distinct CDR3 sequences; 50% occur once, and the top ten carry over 9.5%. The CDR3 is 15 amino acids. Germline loops: CDR1 MNHEY, CDR2 SMNVEV (reference sequence). Trimming took 1 base from V and 3 from J, leaving 13 bases between them. Amplification of TCR beta used genomic DNA extracted from peripheral blood. This clonotype was obtained from a human donor in good health. Material for sequencing was blood. V and J are TRBV27 and TRBJ2-7; D is tentatively TRBD1 or TRBD2 (6 bases each). The CDR3 here is CASSLLAGGLYEQYF. The DNA for the CDR3 is TGTGCCAGCAGTTTATTGGCCGGGGGCCTCTACGAGCAGTACTTC.